What follows are 20 T cell receptor beta chains derived from one specimen sequenced in a study of T cells in lung cancer brain metastases. Repertoires were generated with immunoSEQ multiplex PCR, while TCRdb's copy carries only in-frame clones and drops some. The sample lists a few thousand clones; approximately 90% were seen once. Sequencing used tumor tissue from the primary lung tumor. The receptors originated from a woman aged 45-59 years with non-small cell lung cancer.

V is TRBV6-1 and J is TRBJ1-2, with 7 positions matching TRBD1. The CDR3 has 12 residues. Germline CDR1 MNHNS, CDR2 SASEGT. After removal of 11 bases from V and 8 bases from J, the junction contained 11 bases not matched to a gene. The CDR3: CAGRQGWSGYTF. The CDR3 nucleotides are TGTGCCGGAAGACAGGGATGGAGCGGCTACACCTTC.

Worth noting for this clone: The junction departs from the called germline gene at one end, perhaps through a read error. The chain uses TRBV2 and TRBJ1-2; D might be TRBD1 (5 bases). There are 14 residues in the CDR3. The germline V gene encodes CDR1 SNHLY and CDR2 FYNNEI. Here the CDR3 reads CARRVGREVGGYTF. Written as DNA, the CDR3 is TGTGCCCGCAGGGTAGGCAGGGAGGTCGGTGGCTACACCTTC.

This clone has a single count. V usage is TRBV6-5 and J usage is TRBJ1-1; D perhaps matches TRBD1 (5 bases). The V gene lost 2 bases and the J gene lost 7 bases, with 11 bases spanning the gap. The CDR3 totals 13 residues. CDR1 is MNHEY, CDR2 SVGAGI, per germline. CDR3 DNA sequence: TGTGCCAGCAGTTACAGCCGGGGCGGTGAAGCTTTCTTT. It translates to CASSYSRGGEAFF.

The V and J genes are TRBV5-5 and TRBJ1-1; tentative D call: TRBD1 (5 bases). V lost 8 bases and J lost 3, with 11 bases in between. The CDR3 is 12 amino acids. CDR1 is SGHKS, CDR2 YYEKEE, per germline (reference sequence). DNA of the CDR3: TGTGCCAGTGGGCAGGGCTACACTGAAGCTTTCTTT. Translated: CASGQGYTEAFF. The full variable domain, completed using reference TRBV5-5 and TRBJ1-1, is DAGVTQSPTHLIKTRGQQVTLRCSPISGHKSVSWYQQVLGQGPQFIFQYYEKEERGRGNFPDRFSARQFPNYSSELNVNALLLGDSALYLCASGQGYTEAFFGQGTRLTVV.

The gene calls are TRBV28 and TRBJ1-1; D possibly corresponds to TRBD1 (5 bases). The CDR3 is 14 residues long. Trimming took 2 bases from V and 4 from J, leaving 11 bases between them. CDR1 MDHEN and CDR2 SYDVKM come from the germline V gene. CDR3 in amino acids: CASSLIGGGTEAFF. The CDR3 region has the DNA TGTGCCAGCAGTTTAATTGGTGGGGGCACTGAAGCTTTCTTT.

The rearrangement joins TRBV7-9 to TRBJ2-6; D unresolved. V was pared by 1 base and J by 4 bases, with 5 bases between. This CDR3 has 14 residues. Germline CDR1 is SEHNR and CDR2 is FQNEAQ (reference sequence). CDR3 region: CASSLEGGANVLTF. The CDR3 DNA sequence: TGTGCCAGCAGCTTAGAAGGCGGGGCCAACGTCCTGACTTTC.

The rearrangement links TRBV5-6 to TRBJ1-1; TRBD1 might be the D (6 bases). Germline values: CDR1 SGHDT, CDR2 YYEEEE. V lost 0 bases to trimming and J lost 8 bases, with 8 bases between them. The CDR3 totals 12 residues. The CDR3 sequence: CASSLVQGEAFF. CDR3 in DNA: TGTGCCAGCAGCTTGGTCCAGGGGGAAGCTTTCTTT.

The genes are TRBV9 and TRBJ2-7, with 8 bases fitting TRBD1. V lost 4 bases, J lost 3 bases, and 6 bases stayed unmatched. Germline-derived CDR1 and CDR2 are SGDLS and YYNGEE. This CDR3 is 14 amino acids long. DNA for the CDR3: TGTGCCAGCAGCCCCGGACAGGGTATCTACGAGCAGTACTTC. Translation gives CASSPGQGIYEQYF.

This clone was seen a few times. The chain recombines TRBV18 with TRBJ2-1; D gene ambiguous. V was shortened by 3 bases and J by 8 bases, with 8 bases between the two germline ends. CDR3 size: 12 residues. Germline V lookup: CDR1 KGHSH, CDR2 LQKENI. The CDR3 protein is CASSPRSDEQFF. DNA for the CDR3: TGTGCCAGCTCACCCCGGTCGGATGAGCAGTTCTTC.

The chain has TRBV25-1 and TRBJ1-2; 7 nucleotides align to TRBD1. The CDR3 length is 12 residues. The junction had 5 bases not matched to a gene; V was cut back by 4 bases and J by 9 bases. CDR1 and CDR2 (germline): MGHDK, SYGVNS. CDR3 DNA sequence: TGTGCCAGCAGTGCCCAGGGGGTACGCTACACCTTC. It yields the protein CASSAQGVRYTF.

The rearrangement uses TRBV2 and TRBJ2-7, with D perhaps matching TRBD2 (5 bases). The CDR3 runs 15 residues. Trimming removed 4 bases at V and 7 bases at J, with 20 bases between. Germline V gives CDR1 SNHLY, CDR2 FYNNEI. For the CDR3, the DNA is TGTGCCAGCAGTGGCGGGTTAGTCACCCCGGGGGAGCAGTACTTC. Translation gives CASSGGLVTPGEQYF.

V and J are TRBV5-1 and TRBJ2-4, with D possibly being TRBD2 (5 bases). Germline values: CDR1 SGHRS, CDR2 YFSETQ. Trimming stripped 4 bases from V and 0 bases from J, with 14 bases between. The CDR3 has 16 residues. The CDR3 DNA follows: TGCGCCAGCAGCCCAGAGATTCGGGGAGCCAAAAACATTCAGTACTTC. Amino acid sequence: CASSPEIRGAKNIQYF. The full variable domain, its missing parts supplied by reference TRBV5-1 and TRBJ2-4, is KAGVTQTPRYLIKTRGQQVTLSCSPISGHRSVSWYQQTPGQGLQFLFEYFSETQRNKGNFPGRFSGRQFSNSRSEMNVSTLELGDSALYLCASSPEIRGAKNIQYFGAGTRLSVL.

The chain is built from TRBV5-4 and TRBJ1-1; unclear D gene. The CDR3 loop spans 14 amino acids. Germline V lookup: CDR1 SGHNT, CDR2 YYREEE (reference sequence). V was pared by 0 bases and J by 4 bases, with 10 bases between. CDR3 coding DNA: TGTGCCAGCAGCTTGGCTCTGGGAAGCACTGAAGCTTTCTTT. Its translation: CASSLALGSTEAFF. Complete variable domain (other parts from reference TRBV5-4 and TRBJ1-1): ETGVTQSPTHLIKTRGQQVTLRCSSQSGHNTVSWYQQALGQGPQFIFQYYREEENGRGNFPPRFSGLQFPNYSSELNVNALELDDSALYLCASSLALGSTEAFFGQGTRLTVV.

The sample holds a few counts of this clone. J is TRBJ2-5 and V is TRBV9, with unresolved D. CDR3 size: 14 residues. The germline CDR1 and CDR2 sequences are SGDLS and YYNGEE. V dropped 2 bases and J dropped 0 bases, with 8 bases sitting between them. The CDR3 nucleotides read TGTGCCAGCAGCGTTTCTCCGTACCAAGAGACCCAGTACTTC. It specifies CASSVSPYQETQYF.

The rearrangement joins TRBV7-8 to TRBJ2-7, with D perhaps matching TRBD1 (5 bases). The CDR3 extends over 13 amino acids. The germline gives CDR1 SGHVS, CDR2 FQNEAQ. The germline V and J ends were trimmed by 1 base and 5 bases, with 9 bases remaining between them. CDR3 sequence (DNA): TGTGCCAGCAGCTTAGGGGGCAGGAACGAGCAGTACTTC. Amino acids: CASSLGGRNEQYF.

V is TRBV10-3 and J is TRBJ1-3; D gene uncertain. Trimming stripped 5 bases from V and 1 base from J, with 15 bases between. The length of the CDR3 is 16 residues. From germline, CDR1 is ENHRY and CDR2 SYGVKD. CDR3 nucleotides: TGTGCCATCAGTCCTTCCGAGGAGATTTCTGGAAACACCATATATTTT. Its protein is CAISPSEEISGNTIYF.

The chain employs TRBV5-1 and TRBJ2-3, with TRBD2 matching over 7 bases. This CDR3 has 16 residues. Germline V lookup: CDR1 SGHRS, CDR2 YFSETQ. The junction had 6 bases not matched to a gene; V was cut back by 0 bases and J by 2 bases. CDR3 residues: CASSLDLAAYTDTQYF. For the CDR3, the DNA is TGCGCCAGCAGCTTGGACCTAGCGGCATACACAGATACGCAGTATTTT.

The chain's CDR3 is CASSHGTRTEAFF. The CDR3 nucleotides read TGTGCCAGCTCACACGGGACAAGGACTGAAGCTTTCTTT. The chain uses TRBV18 and TRBJ1-1, with D possibly matching TRBD1 (6 bases). V was trimmed by 4 bases and J by 5 bases, leaving 11 bases between them. This CDR3 spans 13 amino acids. CDR1 is KGHSH and CDR2 is LQKENI in the germline V gene.

This chain uses TRBV7-2 with TRBJ2-7; 13 nucleotides align to TRBD2. This CDR3 has 15 amino acids. Germline values: CDR1 SGHTA, CDR2 FQGNSA. The V segment lost 1 base and the J segment 7 bases; nucleotides outside the gene matches: 4. CDR3 loop: CASSLGLAGGGEQYF. CDR3 coding DNA: TGTGCCAGCAGCTTAGGACTAGCGGGGGGAGGGGAGCAGTACTTC.

V and J are TRBV19 and TRBJ2-5; TRBD2 aligns across 8 bases. Germline CDR1 LNHDA, CDR2 SQIVND (reference sequence). The CDR3 length is 14 residues. Unmatched junction bases numbered 5, after V lost 6 bases and J lost 2 bases. The CDR3, as DNA: TGTGCCAGTAGAACTAGCGGACATCAAGAGACCCAGTACTTC. Residues: CASRTSGHQETQYF.